This T cell receptor (beta chain) is drawn from a study of T-cell reconstitution after alpha-beta-depleted transplantation in children (dated by TCRdb to about 2016). Background on the whole study: T-cell immune reconstitution after TCRalphabeta/CD19-depleted allogeneic hematopoietic cell transplantation in children was quantitatively tracked in the study by means of TCR repertoire profiling.

Based on the germline V gene, the CDR1 and CDR2 sequences are MGHRA and YSYEKL. Counted from cysteine to phenylalanine, this CDR3 has 13 amino acids. The read is trimmed to its CDR3 DNA, 39 bases read in frame from base 1. V is reduced by 1 base and J by 9 bases, leaving a spacing of 7 bases between them. Concerning this clonotype itself: The target of this receptor is not known. No per-base quality is available; no much larger clone lies one base away.

Library preparation was by PCR. The run used an Illumina HiSeq 2500. TCR libraries were prepared with molecular barcoding, using unique molecular identifiers to normalize TCRbeta repertoire quantification. The public sequencing data were trimmed at Q25 with fastp and processed into clonotypes with MiXCR by TCRdb, which kept only in-frame beta chains. Each CDR3 protein gets just one entry, which takes the most common genes and DNA from the rows behind it. This sample has 600,000 to 700,000 distinct CDR3 sequences in its table, and about 15% of those were observed once. 1.1% of the sample is in the top ten clones.

Source: PBMCs from the stem cell graft donor, taken from the stem cell graft. This clonotype was sampled from a human donor who donated a stem cell graft to a child with acute myeloid leukemia. The V and J segments used are TRBV4-1 and TRBJ1-6; the D gene identity is not certain. In nucleotides, the sequence is TGCGCCAGCAGCCAAGTCGGTGGTTCACCCCTCCACTTT. This gives the protein CASSQVGGSPLHF.